The sequence of this T cell receptor (beta chain) was determined in a study of blood T cell repertoires in COVID-19. Whole-study context: Samples taken during acute and convalescent COVID-19 were collected in the United States, Italy and Spain. Nucleic acid was either cDNA or gDNA, and it came from T cells, B-cell-depleted T cells, or PBMCs.

In the study's own analysis: Nucleated cell number was recorded as an estimate derived from reference gene primer amplification. Generated by immunoSEQ multiplex PCR, the TCRdb table keeps only in-frame clones and is missing some. The DNA gave D and trimming, while V, J and clone size come from that table. The table records some 8,000 clones, approximately 88% of them present only once. Germline V gene lookup returns CDR1 SGHNT and CDR2 YYREEE (reference sequence). The V and J ends lost 0 bases and 7 bases, in that order; junction bases with no gene match: 7. The CDR3 spans 16 residues. The sequencing sample was made of peripheral blood. The rearrangement links TRBV5-4 to TRBJ2-2, with 9 positions matching TRBD2. The clonotype comes from a human donor with active COVID-19. The donor label of this sample is uncertain. The CDR3 spells CASSLEAGGENGELFF. CDR3 DNA sequence: TGTGCCAGCAGCTTGGAAGCGGGAGGTGAAAACGGGGAGCTGTTTTTT. The complete variable domain, with remaining parts taken from reference TRBV5-4 and TRBJ2-2, reads ETGVTQSPTHLIKTRGQQVTLRCSSQSGHNTVSWYQQALGQGPQFIFQYYREEENGRGNFPPRFSGLQFPNYSSELNVNALELDDSALYLCASSLEAGGENGELFFGEGSRLTVL.